This TCR beta chain derives from a study of cytomegalovirus exposure and HLA in healthy donors. Primers for the PCR totalled 60 Vbeta and 13 Jbeta. Produced via immunoSEQ multiplex PCR; TCRdb's table is partial and in-frame only. The data include about 140,000 clones; the top ten clones carry 0.85% to 1%. The V and J ends lost 0 bases and 0 bases respectively, with 14 bases between them. This CDR3 comprises 16 residues. Per germline, CDR1 GTSNPN and CDR2 SVGIG (reference sequence). This sequence joins TRBV30 and TRBJ1-2, with D uncertain. This clonotype was obtained from a male donor in good health and CMV-seronegative. What was sequenced was PBMCs. The DNA for the CDR3 is TGTGCCTGGAGTGTACTTGGAGGCAGCACTAACTATGGCTACACCTTC. This encodes CAWSVLGGSTNYGYTF. Combining the CDR3 with reference TRBV30 and TRBJ1-2 gives the whole variable domain SQTIHQWPATLVQPVGSPLSLECTVEGTSNPNLYWYRQAAGRGLQLLFYSVGIGQISSEVPQNLSASRPQDRQFILSSKKLLLSDSGFYLCAWSVLGGSTNYGYTFGSGTRLTVV.